This TCR beta chain came from a study of T cells in tuberculosis. Across the study: The T cells targeted glucose monomycolate, a mycobacterial lipid, via CD1B. In South Africa, adults with active tuberculosis were compared with IGRA-negative and latently infected IGRA-positive adolescents.

Sequenced by immunoSEQ multiplex PCR; TCRdb stores in-frame clones only, minus some. The sample has tens of thousands of clones; approximately 85% are singletons. Time point: new active TB diagnosis, blood taken before or within 7 days of starting treatment. Patients were newly diagnosed, HIV-seronegative, and aged 18 or older. The CDR3 extends over 14 amino acids. Trimming cost V 0 bases and J 5 bases, with 11 bases left between them. Germline assignment: CDR1 SGDLS and CDR2 YYNGEE. The chain employs TRBV9 and TRBJ1-1; D not resolved. This TCR was recovered from an adult with tuberculosis. The material sequenced was PBMCs, taken at tuberculosis diagnosis. In DNA, the CDR3 is TGTGCCAGCAGCGTAGGGCCGGGGATGACTGAAGCTTTCTTT. Translation: CASSVGPGMTEAFF. The whole variable domain, remainder taken from reference TRBV9 and TRBJ1-1, is DSGVTQTPKHLITATGQRVTLRCSPRSGDLSVYWYQQSLDQGLQFLIQYYNGEERAKGNILERFSAQQFPDLHSELNLSSLELGDSALYFCASSVGPGMTEAFFGQGTRLTVV.